This TCR beta chain was identified in a study of shared clonotypes between healthy human individuals. Overall study: In total, the donors were two women and a few men aged 18 to 49.

The protocol was immunoSEQ multiplex PCR, while the TCRdb copy is restricted to in-frame clones and leaves out a portion. The table has roughly 550,000 clones, just under 97% seen once; the top ten hold 0.11%. Findings and caveats of the study: Some naive CD4 clonotypes, 4% to 6%, turned up in common across several donors. Generally, estimated richness proved larger in naive subsets than it did in memory subsets.

Selected positively for CCR7 and CD45RO-negative, naive CD8 cells excluded terminally differentiated effector memory CD45RA+ cells. Germline CDR1 reads LGHNA; CDR2 reads YNFKEQ. Between the trimmed V and J ends, which lost 4 bases and 1 base, there was a span of 14 bases. The CDR3 is made up of 15 amino acids. As to this clone: Antigen specificity is unknown.

The source of this sequence is a woman between 25 and 40 years old in good health. The rearrangement joins TRBV4-2 to TRBJ2-7, with D uncertain. The source material was naive CD8+ T cells sorted from blood. The CDR3 sequence is CASSLERRPSYEQYF. In DNA form, the CDR3 reads TGTGCCAGCAGCCTTGAAAGACGGCCGTCCTACGAGCAGTACTTC.